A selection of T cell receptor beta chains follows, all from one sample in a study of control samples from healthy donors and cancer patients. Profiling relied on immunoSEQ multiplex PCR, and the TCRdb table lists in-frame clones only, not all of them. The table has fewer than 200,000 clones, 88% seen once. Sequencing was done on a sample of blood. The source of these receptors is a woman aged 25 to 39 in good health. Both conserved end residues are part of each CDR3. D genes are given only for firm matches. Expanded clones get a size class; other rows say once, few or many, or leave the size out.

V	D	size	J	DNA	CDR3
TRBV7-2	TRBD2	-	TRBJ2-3	TGTGCCAGCAGCGAAAGCGGGGGGGCGGGGGCAGATACGCAGTATTTT	CASSESGGAGADTQYF
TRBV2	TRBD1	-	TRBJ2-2	TGTGCCAGCACAGAACGACAAGCTCGACAGGGGGCCACCGGGGAGCTGTTTTTT	CASTERQARQGATGELFF
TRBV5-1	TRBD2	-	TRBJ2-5	TGCGCCAGCAGCTGGGGGGACTACCGACAAGAGACCCAGTACTTC	CASSWGDYRQETQYF
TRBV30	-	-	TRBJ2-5	TGTGCCTGGTGTGAGGGGAACACAGGTCTTCAAGGGGAGACCCAGTACTTC	CAWCEGNTGLQGETQYF
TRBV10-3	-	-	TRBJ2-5	TGTGCCATCAGTGAGTCGGGGGGAGAGACCCAGTACTTC	CAISESGGETQYF
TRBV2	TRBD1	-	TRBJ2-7	TGTGCCAACGGACAGGGAGGCGAGCAGTACTTC	CANGQGGEQYF
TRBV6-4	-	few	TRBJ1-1	TGTGCCAGCAGTGAAAGGGGAAGGACTGAAGCTTTCTTT	CASSERGRTEAFF
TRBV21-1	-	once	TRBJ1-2	TGTGCCAGCAGCAAAGTGGTGGCAGGGGATGATTCGGGGGCCTGTGGGTACACCTTC	CASSKVVAGDDSGACGYTF
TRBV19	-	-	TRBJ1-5	TGTGCCAGTGCCAGGGACCGCAATCAGCCCCAGCATTTT	CASARDRNQPQHF
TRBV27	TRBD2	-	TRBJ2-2	TGTGCCAGCAGTTTATCCGAATCCAGGGCGGGAGGGACCGGGGAGCTGTTTTTT	CASSLSESRAGGTGELFF
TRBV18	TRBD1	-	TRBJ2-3	TGTGCCAGCTCATCCCAGACAGGGGGCCGAACAGATACGCAGTATTTT	CASSSQTGGRTDTQYF
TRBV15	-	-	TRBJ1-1	TGTGCCACCAGCCCTCCGTTGGGGGCCACTGAAGCTTTCTTT	CATSPPLGATEAFF
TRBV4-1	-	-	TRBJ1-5	TGCGCCAGCAGCCAAGTATGGAGACTGATGAGCAATCAGCCCCAGCATTTT	CASSQVWRLMSNQPQHF
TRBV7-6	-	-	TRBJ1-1	TGTGCCAGCAGCCGTGGACGGGACACTGAAGCTTTCTTT	CASSRGRDTEAFF
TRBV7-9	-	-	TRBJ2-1	TGTGCCAGCAGCCAGAACACCGCGGAGCAGTTCTTC	CASSQNTAEQFF
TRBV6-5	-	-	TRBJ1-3	TGTGCCAGCAGTTCCGGACCTATTGCTGGAAACACCATATATTTT	CASSSGPIAGNTIYF
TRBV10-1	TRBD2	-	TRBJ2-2	TGCGCCAGCAGTGATGGGGGGGGAATCACCGGGGAGCTGTTTTTT	CASSDGGGITGELFF
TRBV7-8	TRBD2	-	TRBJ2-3	TGTGCCAGCAGCCTGGTTTCCCAGCGGGAGGCAGATACGCAGTATTTT	CASSLVSQREADTQYF
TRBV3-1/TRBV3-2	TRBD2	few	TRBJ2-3	TGTGCCAGCAGCCAAGGGGTCCTAGCGGGAAGCACAGATACGCAGTATTTT	CASSQGVLAGSTDTQYF
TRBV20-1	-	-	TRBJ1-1	TGCAGTGCTGGTGGACCCCGCGGAGCTTTCTTT	CSAGGPRGAFF
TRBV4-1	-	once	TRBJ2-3	TGCGCCAGCAGCCAAGATGGAGCGCGCACAGATACGCAGTATTTT	CASSQDGARTDTQYF
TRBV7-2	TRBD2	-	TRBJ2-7	TGTGCCAGCAGCTTAGGACTAGCGGCAGGCTACGAGCAGTACTTC	CASSLGLAAGYEQYF
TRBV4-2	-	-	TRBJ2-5	TGTGCCAGCAGCCAAGTAGGGGGGCGAGGGGGGGCCCAAGAGACCCAGTACTTC	CASSQVGGRGGAQETQYF
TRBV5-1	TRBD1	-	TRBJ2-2	TGCGCCAGCAGCTTGGTGTCAGGGGGCTGGGAGCTGTTTTTT	CASSLVSGGWELFF
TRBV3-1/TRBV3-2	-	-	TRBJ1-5	TGTGCCAGCAGCCAAGAGGAACCCTCGGGGCAGCCCCAGCATTTT	CASSQEEPSGQPQHF
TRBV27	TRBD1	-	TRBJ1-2	TGTGCCACCCACCCCTTGGGCTGGACAGGGCCTAACTATGGCTACACCTTC	CATHPLGWTGPNYGYTF
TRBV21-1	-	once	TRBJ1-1	TGTGCCAGCGGGAACGGACAGGGGGCGCTTCCCACTGAAGCTTTCTTT	CASGNGQGALPTEAFF
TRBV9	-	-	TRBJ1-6	TGTGCCAGCAGCGTAGGACAGGATAATTCACCCCTCCACTTT	CASSVGQDNSPLHF
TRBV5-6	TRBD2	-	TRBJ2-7	TGTGCCAGCAGCTTGCTCGTTGGCGGGAGGAAACACGAGCAGTACTTC	CASSLLVGGRKHEQYF
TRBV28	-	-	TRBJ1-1	TGTGCCAGCAGTTTGGGGGTCGGCGCTGAAGCTTTCTTT	CASSLGVGAEAFF
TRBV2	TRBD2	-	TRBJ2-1	TGTGCCAGCAGTGTGCATTCCGGGACTAGCGGGAGACGGAGCTATGAGCAGTTCTTC	CASSVHSGTSGRRSYEQFF
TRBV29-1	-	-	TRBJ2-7	TGCAGCTTTAACCGGGACACCGGCTACGAGCAGTACTTC	CSFNRDTGYEQYF
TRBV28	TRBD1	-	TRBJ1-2	TGTGCCAGTCAGGGGGGTTTGACAGGGGGAAGATACTATGGCTACACCTTC	CASQGGLTGGRYYGYTF
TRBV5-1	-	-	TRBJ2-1	TGCGCCAGCAGCAAGGACGGGAGCTCCTACAATGAGCAGTTCTTC	CASSKDGSSYNEQFF
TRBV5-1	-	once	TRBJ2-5	TGCGCCAGCAGCTTGGACACAGACGAGACCCAGTACTTC	CASSLDTDETQYF
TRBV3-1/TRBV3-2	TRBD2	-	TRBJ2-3	TGTGCCAGCAGCCTCAACCCCGGGACTACCCTCACAGATACGCAGTATTTT	CASSLNPGTTLTDTQYF
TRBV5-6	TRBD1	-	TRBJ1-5	TGTGCCAGCAGCCGCGGGGACAGGACTTGGCAGCCCCAGCATTTT	CASSRGDRTWQPQHF
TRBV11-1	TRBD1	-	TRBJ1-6	TGTGCCAGCAGCGCAACGGGACAGCTTAATTCACCCCTCCACTTT	CASSATGQLNSPLHF
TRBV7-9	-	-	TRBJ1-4	TGTGCCAGCAGCTTAATGCAGGAAAAACTGTTTTTT	CASSLMQEKLFF
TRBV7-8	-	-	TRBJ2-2	TGTGCCAGCAGCTTAGGTCAGGGGATGGGCACCGGGGAGCTGTTTTTT	CASSLGQGMGTGELFF
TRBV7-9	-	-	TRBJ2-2	TGTGCCAGCAGCCCCGGAAGGACCACCGGGGAGCTGTTTTTT	CASSPGRTTGELFF
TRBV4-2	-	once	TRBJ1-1	TGTGCCAGCAGCCCCCTGGAAGGGGAAGCTTTCTTT	CASSPLEGEAFF
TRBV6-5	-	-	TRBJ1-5	TGTGCCAGCAGTCGAACCAGGGATAGCAATCAGCCCCAGCATTTT	CASSRTRDSNQPQHF
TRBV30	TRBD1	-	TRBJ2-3	TGTGCCTGGAGTGTACTGGTAGGGGGCAAGGCAGATACGCAGTATTTT	CAWSVLVGGKADTQYF
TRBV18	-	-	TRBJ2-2	TGTGCCAGCTCACCGCAGGGTCTTGACACCGGGGAGCTGTTTTTT	CASSPQGLDTGELFF